The 9 T cell receptor beta chains given below trace back to one sample, sequenced in a study of T cell responses to AZD1222 COVID-19 vaccine. Repertoires were generated with immunoSEQ multiplex PCR, while TCRdb's copy carries only in-frame clones and drops some. The table shows fewer than 130,000 clones, with approximately 90% occurring only once. The specimen comprised peripheral blood, sampled 28 days after the second AZD1222 dose. These receptors all come from an adult who received the AZD1222 COVID-19 vaccine.

The chain couples TRBV15 to TRBJ1-4, with D possibly matching TRBD1 (6 bases). V lost 0 bases to trimming and J lost 6 bases, with 8 bases between them. Germline V gene data show CDR1 as LNHNV and CDR2 as YYDKDF (reference sequence). The CDR3 consists of 14 residues. The CDR3 spells CATSRDQGYEKLFF. Here the CDR3 DNA reads TGTGCCACCAGCAGAGATCAGGGGTATGAAAAACTGTTTTTT.

This rearrangement joins TRBV27 to TRBJ1-1; D is unresolved. V gave up 1 base and J gave up 5 bases, with 11 bases separating them. Germline lookup yields CDR1 MNHEY and CDR2 SMNVEV (reference sequence). The CDR3 has 14 amino acids. CDR3 sequence reads: CASSLYFRETEAFF. The CDR3 coding sequence is TGTGCCAGCAGTTTATACTTCCGGGAGACTGAAGCTTTCTTT.

This clone appeared a single time. The chain uses TRBV11-2 and TRBJ1-1; 9 bases line up with TRBD1. This CDR3 is built from 14 residues. The germline V gene encodes CDR1 SGHAT and CDR2 FQNNGV. With V trimmed by 5 bases and J by 5 bases, 6 bases remained unmatched. CDR3 nucleotides: TGTGCCAGCAGCCCGACGACAGGGGGAACTGAAGCTTTCTTT. It specifies CASSPTTGGTEAFF.

This sequence joins TRBV2 and TRBJ2-5, with 7 bases aligning to TRBD1. After removal of 8 bases from V and 5 bases from J, the junction contained 11 bases not matched to a gene. This CDR3 contains 14 residues. CDR1 is SNHLY and CDR2 is FYNNEI in the germline V gene. DNA of the CDR3: TGTGCCAGCGCAAGGGACAGACAGATGGAGACCCAGTACTTC. Protein: CASARDRQMETQYF. Filled out from reference TRBV2 and TRBJ2-5, the complete variable domain reads EPEVTQTPSHQVTQMGQEVILRCVPISNHLYFYWYRQILGQKVEFLVSFYNNEISEKSEIFDDQFSVERPDGSNFTLKIRSTKLEDSAMYFCASARDRQMETQYFGPGTRLLVL.

The chain combines TRBV9 with TRBJ1-2; D call uncertain. V was cut by 4 bases and J by 3 bases, with 25 bases left in between. Germline CDR1 and CDR2: SGDLS and YYNGEE. The CDR3 totals 18 residues. The CDR3 region is CASSPAPESWGSDYGYTF. The CDR3 bases are TGTGCCAGCAGCCCCGCCCCAGAATCGTGGGGTAGTGACTATGGCTACACCTTC. Supplemented by reference TRBV9 and TRBJ1-2, the full variable domain reads DSGVTQTPKHLITATGQRVTLRCSPRSGDLSVYWYQQSLDQGLQFLIQYYNGEERAKGNILERFSAQQFPDLHSELNLSSLELGDSALYFCASSPAPESWGSDYGYTFGSGTRLTVV.

The V and J genes are TRBV6-5 and TRBJ1-6, with 9 positions matching TRBD1. Trimming at V came to 2 bases and at J to 7 bases, leaving 3 bases not matched to a gene. Germline CDR1 is MNHEY and CDR2 is SVGAGI. The CDR3 extends over 15 amino acids. This CDR3 is CASSYSGQGNSPLHF. The CDR3 DNA reads TGTGCCAGCAGTTACAGCGGACAGGGGAATTCACCCCTCCACTTT.

The chain couples TRBV6-5 to TRBJ2-1; D is possibly TRBD2 (5 bases). Germline CDR1 reads MNHEY; CDR2 reads SVGAGI. V lost 9 bases to trimming and J lost 6 bases, with 15 bases between them. The CDR3 covers 13 residues. The CDR3 bases are TGTGCCAGTCTCACTAGATTCGGCAATGAGCAGTTCTTC. This sequence encodes CASLTRFGNEQFF.

V gene TRBV13 combines with J gene TRBJ2-3; D may be TRBD1 or TRBD2 (5 bases each). This CDR3 has 16 amino acids. Germline CDR1 PRHDT, CDR2 FYEKMQ (reference sequence). V shed 4 bases and J shed 0 bases, with 14 bases lying between them. CDR3 residues: CASSYLGPSSTDTQYF. Written as DNA, the CDR3 is TGTGCCAGCAGCTATCTGGGACCCTCTAGCACAGATACGCAGTATTTT.

This clone was recorded once. The chain employs TRBV28 and TRBJ1-5; 12 bases are a match to TRBD1. The CDR3 spans 13 residues. Losses at the gene ends were 8 bases for V and 6 bases for J; bases not matched to a gene: 2. The germline gives CDR1 MDHEN, CDR2 SYDVKM. The CDR3 protein is CASGDRGLQPQHF. DNA for the CDR3: TGTGCCAGCGGGGACAGGGGGCTTCAGCCCCAGCATTTT.